A selection of T cell receptor beta chains follows, all from one sample in a study of shared clonotypes between healthy human individuals. Sequencing was performed with immunoSEQ multiplex PCR; in TCRdb, only in-frame clones are kept and a portion is missing. Among approximately 1.9 million clones listed, around 93% were seen once. Sequenced sample: naive CD8+ T cells from PBMCs. The receptor set was obtained from a man between 18 and 35 years old in good health. Some clones in this sample may be carry-over from other donors' samples. Each CDR3 is given with its conserved first and last residue. Fields, in order: J gene, clone size, V gene, D gene, CDR3 DNA, CDR3 protein. The D gene is left open where the match is weak. The size entry is marked missing in some rows and otherwise reads once, few, many or a size class.

j_gene: TRBJ2-3
abundance: NA
v_gene: TRBV7-3
d_gene: NA
CDR3nt: TGTGCCAGCAGCCCCCCGATTTCGGATACGCAGTATTTT
CDR3aa: CASSPPISDTQYF

j_gene: TRBJ2-3
abundance: NA
v_gene: TRBV9
d_gene: NA
CDR3nt: TGTGCCAGCAGCGTAGGGCTAGAAGGACCCAATACGCAGTATTTT
CDR3aa: CASSVGLEGPNTQYF

j_gene: TRBJ1-1
abundance: NA
v_gene: TRBV6-5
d_gene: NA
CDR3nt: TGTGCCAGCAGTCCACACAGGGAGGCCACTGAAGCTTTCTTT
CDR3aa: CASSPHREATEAFF

j_gene: TRBJ2-1
abundance: NA
v_gene: TRBV6-4
d_gene: NA
CDR3nt: TGTGCCAGCAGTCCTCAGGGGAGCTCCTACAATGAGCAGTTCTTC
CDR3aa: CASSPQGSSYNEQFF

j_gene: TRBJ2-1
abundance: NA
v_gene: TRBV5-1
d_gene: NA
CDR3nt: TGCGCCAGCAGCCCTACCGGGACCGACCATCCCAATGAGCAGTTCTTC
CDR3aa: CASSPTGTDHPNEQFF

j_gene: TRBJ2-1
abundance: NA
v_gene: TRBV19
d_gene: NA
CDR3nt: TGTGCCAGTAGTCTTCGGGAGTTGAGTGAGCAGTTCTTC
CDR3aa: CASSLRELSEQFF

j_gene: TRBJ2-7
abundance: NA
v_gene: TRBV11-3
d_gene: TRBD1
CDR3nt: TGTGCCAGCAGCTTAGCCACCCGTGGAGGGGGACAGGTCTACGAGCAGTACTTC
CDR3aa: CASSLATRGGGQVYEQYF

j_gene: TRBJ2-3
abundance: NA
v_gene: TRBV9
d_gene: TRBD2
CDR3nt: TGTGCCAGCAGCGTAGAGGGACTAGCGGGAGCCGACACAGATACGCAGTATTTT
CDR3aa: CASSVEGLAGADTDTQYF

j_gene: TRBJ2-1
abundance: NA
v_gene: TRBV19
d_gene: NA
CDR3nt: TGTGCCAGTAGTATAGACACGAACAATGAGCAGTTCTTC
CDR3aa: CASSIDTNNEQFF

j_gene: TRBJ2-7
abundance: NA
v_gene: TRBV10-3
d_gene: NA
CDR3nt: TGTGCCATCAGTGAGTCCGGGTACGAGCAGTACTTC
CDR3aa: CAISESGYEQYF

j_gene: TRBJ2-2
abundance: NA
v_gene: TRBV19
d_gene: NA
CDR3nt: TGTGCCAGTAGTATGGTGGGGACCGGGGAGCTGTTTTTT
CDR3aa: CASSMVGTGELFF

j_gene: TRBJ1-2
abundance: NA
v_gene: TRBV5-1
d_gene: TRBD1
CDR3nt: TGCGCCAGCAGCCTGGTTGACAGGGGGTTGGTGAACTATGGCTACACCTTC
CDR3aa: CASSLVDRGLVNYGYTF

j_gene: TRBJ1-5
abundance: few
v_gene: TRBV19
d_gene: NA
CDR3nt: TGTGCCAGTAGTATTGGGCACAGCTTAGGGAATCAGCCCCAGCATTTT
CDR3aa: CASSIGHSLGNQPQHF

j_gene: TRBJ1-2
abundance: NA
v_gene: TRBV5-5
d_gene: TRBD1
CDR3nt: TGTGCCAGCAGCTTTGCCGGCCAGGGGGCAATTGGCTACACCTTC
CDR3aa: CASSFAGQGAIGYTF

j_gene: TRBJ2-5
abundance: NA
v_gene: TRBV7-9
d_gene: NA
CDR3nt: TGTGCCAGCAGCTTAGGACAGAATATCCAAGAGACCCAGTACTTC
CDR3aa: CASSLGQNIQETQYF

j_gene: TRBJ1-5
abundance: NA
v_gene: TRBV27
d_gene: NA
CDR3nt: TGTGCCAGCAGTTTGACCAGGCCGAGGGATCAGCCCCAGCATTTT
CDR3aa: CASSLTRPRDQPQHF

j_gene: TRBJ1-1
abundance: NA
v_gene: TRBV5-6
d_gene: TRBD1
CDR3nt: TGTGCCAGCAGCTTCGGGACAGGGGGCTTCACTGAAGCTTTCTTT
CDR3aa: CASSFGTGGFTEAFF

j_gene: TRBJ2-7
abundance: once
v_gene: TRBV10-3
d_gene: TRBD1
CDR3nt: TGTGCCATCAGTCCGGGACAGTACGAGCAGTACTTC
CDR3aa: CAISPGQYEQYF

j_gene: TRBJ2-1
abundance: NA
v_gene: TRBV30
d_gene: NA
CDR3nt: TGTGCCTGGAGATCGGGCCTGGGCTCCTACAATGGGCAGTTCTTC
CDR3aa: CAWRSGLGSYNGQFF

j_gene: TRBJ2-1
abundance: NA
v_gene: TRBV9
d_gene: NA
CDR3nt: TGTGCCAGCAGCGTAGTGGACAGTCGAGGCAATGAGCAGTTCTTC
CDR3aa: CASSVVDSRGNEQFF

j_gene: TRBJ2-3
abundance: NA
v_gene: TRBV7-9
d_gene: NA
CDR3nt: TGTGCCAGCAGTCTCGATACGCAGTATTTT
CDR3aa: CASSLDTQYF

j_gene: TRBJ2-5
abundance: NA
v_gene: TRBV15
d_gene: NA
CDR3nt: TGTGCCACCAGCACCGCAGGGGGGTGGCACGAGACCCAGTACTTC
CDR3aa: CATSTAGGWHETQYF

j_gene: TRBJ2-3
abundance: NA
v_gene: TRBV18
d_gene: NA
CDR3nt: TGTGCCAGCTCACCCGTAGCGACAGGCGGAATTGGCACAGATACGCAGTATTTT
CDR3aa: CASSPVATGGIGTDTQYF

j_gene: TRBJ2-7
abundance: NA
v_gene: TRBV27
d_gene: NA
CDR3nt: TGTGCCAGCAGTTTATCCCCCTCCCTTCCCGGGGTGAACGAGCAGTACTTC
CDR3aa: CASSLSPSLPGVNEQYF

j_gene: TRBJ2-3
abundance: NA
v_gene: TRBV10-3
d_gene: TRBD1
CDR3nt: TGTGCCATCAGTGAATCTCTCGGGACAGGGTTGACAGATACGCAGTATTTT
CDR3aa: CAISESLGTGLTDTQYF

j_gene: TRBJ2-5
abundance: NA
v_gene: TRBV7-9
d_gene: NA
CDR3nt: TGTGCCAGCAGCTCACCACCGGGACTCTTCCAAGAGACCCAGTACTTC
CDR3aa: CASSSPPGLFQETQYF

j_gene: TRBJ2-1
abundance: NA
v_gene: TRBV30
d_gene: TRBD2
CDR3nt: TGTGCCTGGAGTCCTGGAGCGGGAAACAATGAGCAGTTCTTC
CDR3aa: CAWSPGAGNNEQFF

j_gene: TRBJ2-7
abundance: NA
v_gene: TRBV7-2
d_gene: TRBD2
CDR3nt: TGTGCCAGCAGCTTTTTTTCCGGGAGGGTGGGTTTCAAGTCCTACGAGCAGTACTTC
CDR3aa: CASSFFSGRVGFKSYEQYF

j_gene: TRBJ1-4
abundance: NA
v_gene: TRBV7-9
d_gene: NA
CDR3nt: TGTGCCAGCGCTGGGGCCGGACCTGAGAAGTTTTTT
CDR3aa: CASAGAGPEKFF

j_gene: TRBJ1-4
abundance: NA
v_gene: TRBV28
d_gene: NA
CDR3nt: TGTGCCAGCAGTTCCCTCCGAGGGATAACTAATGAAAAACTGTTTTTT
CDR3aa: CASSSLRGITNEKLFF

j_gene: TRBJ2-6
abundance: NA
v_gene: TRBV7-8
d_gene: TRBD2
CDR3nt: TGTGCCAGCAGCTTAGAACTAGCGGGACCTGGGGCCAACGTCCTGACTTTC
CDR3aa: CASSLELAGPGANVLTF

j_gene: TRBJ2-7
abundance: few
v_gene: TRBV7-9
d_gene: NA
CDR3nt: TGTGCCAGCAGGATAGGGTCGGGGCGCGAGCAGTACTTC
CDR3aa: CASRIGSGREQYF

j_gene: TRBJ1-1
abundance: NA
v_gene: TRBV27
d_gene: NA
CDR3nt: TGTGCCAGCAGTCAACCAGCAGGGACGGACACTGAAGCTTTCTTT
CDR3aa: CASSQPAGTDTEAFF

j_gene: TRBJ2-3
abundance: NA
v_gene: TRBV7-2
d_gene: TRBD2
CDR3nt: TGTGCCAGCAGCTTATCGTGGCTAGCGGGAGGAGACACAGATACGCAGTATTTT
CDR3aa: CASSLSWLAGGDTDTQYF

j_gene: TRBJ2-4
abundance: NA
v_gene: TRBV19
d_gene: NA
CDR3nt: TGTGCCAGTAGTATAGACCTCCCGGGAAACATTCAGTACTTC
CDR3aa: CASSIDLPGNIQYF

j_gene: TRBJ1-1
abundance: NA
v_gene: TRBV7-9
d_gene: NA
CDR3nt: TGTGCCAGCAGCGACGACATGAACACTGAAGCTTTCTTT
CDR3aa: CASSDDMNTEAFF

j_gene: TRBJ2-1
abundance: NA
v_gene: TRBV6-5
d_gene: TRBD1
CDR3nt: TGTGCCAGCAGAATTACAGGGGGTGGCTACAATGAGCAGTTCTTC
CDR3aa: CASRITGGGYNEQFF

j_gene: TRBJ2-1
abundance: NA
v_gene: TRBV2
d_gene: NA
CDR3nt: TGTGCCAGCAGTGAACTGGAGTGGGGAAATGAGCAGTTCTTC
CDR3aa: CASSELEWGNEQFF

j_gene: TRBJ2-4
abundance: NA
v_gene: TRBV28
d_gene: TRBD1
CDR3nt: TGTGCCAGCAGCCCTCACTTGGACAGGAACATTCAGTACTTC
CDR3aa: CASSPHLDRNIQYF

j_gene: TRBJ2-7
abundance: once
v_gene: TRBV15
d_gene: NA
CDR3nt: TGTGCCACCGCCGAAAGTTCCCTAGTCGGGAGCTACGAGCAGTACTTC
CDR3aa: CATAESSLVGSYEQYF

j_gene: TRBJ2-7
abundance: NA
v_gene: TRBV25-1
d_gene: NA
CDR3nt: TGTGCCAGCAGTGACGCGTACTACGAGCAGTACTTC
CDR3aa: CASSDAYYEQYF

j_gene: TRBJ2-7
abundance: NA
v_gene: TRBV4-3
d_gene: NA
CDR3nt: TGCGCCAGCAGCCAAGATTCTTTCGGGGCTGACGAGCAGTACTTC
CDR3aa: CASSQDSFGADEQYF